These T cell receptor beta chains were read from a single sample in a study of cytomegalovirus exposure and HLA in healthy donors. Assay: immunoSEQ multiplex PCR; the TCRdb copy retains only in-frame clones and omits some. The sample lists about 160,000 clones, just under 80% seen once, with 7% in the top ten. Material for sequencing was PBMCs. Receptors were obtained from a woman aged 40 to 50 in good health and CMV-seropositive. Each CDR3 is given with its conserved first and last residue. Fields, in order: V gene, CDR3 length, CDR3 protein.

TRBV27 | 15 | CASSFTSGGAYEQYF
TRBV7-2 | 14 | CASSLTGGPETQYF
TRBV7-9 | 13 | CASSMGLQETQYF
TRBV6-4 | 14 | CASSLSGGRSEAFF
TRBV30 | 14 | CAWSVGGVNTEAFF
TRBV30 | 13 | CAWSPGLDYGYTF
TRBV29-1 | 15 | CSVDGAGGTPYEQYF
TRBV11-2 | 15 | CASSFRGASTDTQYF
TRBV6-1 | 13 | CASSEVGGYGYTF
TRBV28 | 10 | CASRDTFYTF
TRBV11-3 | 13 | CASSLSYRTEAFF
TRBV11-3 | 16 | CASSLGQGRDTGELFF
TRBV5-1 | 14 | CASSLEPGVGEAFF
TRBV28 | 16 | CASSSQGQAFSYEQYF
TRBV5-1 | 14 | CASSLGSQNTEAFF
TRBV7-8 | 14 | CASSLDRTNEKLFF
TRBV5-1 | 16 | CASRDGRQGRSGELFF
TRBV19 | 15 | CASSISAAGTDTQYF
TRBV6-6 | 14 | CASSLGGGHYEQYF
TRBV10-3 | 16 | CAISDGQGTGTDTQYF
TRBV19 | 15 | CASSTTSGGFETQYF
TRBV9 | 17 | CASSVAEGFYSGNTIYF
TRBV5-1 | 16 | CASSSGQGAIIYEQYF
TRBV28 | 13 | CASRDSYTDTQYF
TRBV5-6 | 13 | CASSRRILGGYTF
TRBV12-5 | 16 | CASGSPTWGGNSPLHF
TRBV6-5 | 15 | CASSLRQATNEKLFF
TRBV7-9 | 14 | CASGPADRVGEQYF
TRBV28 | 13 | CASRTHRNTEAFF
TRBV19 | 14 | CASSPPGIYEKLFF
TRBV15 | 15 | CATSRDTSVPGELFF
TRBV10-3 | 15 | CATGGTSGADYGYTF
TRBV11-1 | 14 | CASSLMAGNYEQYF
TRBV5-1 | 15 | CASSTAGTSGGKQYF
TRBV7-7 | 15 | CASSPVRVAYNEQFF
TRBV15 | 16 | CATSRDLLAGGNEQFF
TRBV6-1 | 14 | CASRESGTGNTIYF
TRBV29-1 | 11 | CSVVQNYGYTF
TRBV5-4 | 15 | CASSDGTGGHYEQYF
TRBV5-1 | 14 | CASSSGTGQGEQFF
TRBV5-1 | 12 | CACRQRQETQYF
TRBV5-4 | 15 | CASSFPGQGYNEQFF
TRBV14 | 15 | CASSPAGRVGQPQHF
TRBV5-1 | 14 | CASSLEQGFTEAFF
TRBV7-3 | 18 | CASSPTVPGLGSGGELFF
TRBV4-2 | 17 | CASSQEATGGKHQPQHF
TRBV14 | 14 | CASSQAGRGNEQFF
TRBV29-1 | 12 | CSGGQFEGKLFF
TRBV25-1 | 15 | CASSDPAAGTGELFF
TRBV6-6 | 13 | CASTQGAGGELFF